This entry lists 15 T cell receptor beta chains sequenced from one sample in a study of cytomegalovirus exposure and HLA in healthy donors. The study ran its PCR with 60 Vbeta and 13 Jbeta primers. TCRdb's copy holds only in-frame clones and misses some; the assay was immunoSEQ multiplex PCR. The sample table includes around 100,000 clones. Material for sequencing was PBMCs. The receptors originated from a man aged 50-59 years in good health and CMV-seronegative.

The V call is TRBV5-1, the J call TRBJ2-1, with 8 bases identical to TRBD1. Trimming at V came to 4 bases and at J to 2 bases, leaving 5 bases not matched to a gene. Germline CDR1 is SGHRS and CDR2 is YFSETQ. This CDR3 is built from 15 residues. CDR3 sequence: CASSLQGGTYNEQFF. The CDR3 bases are TGCGCCAGCAGCCTACAGGGGGGAACCTACAATGAGCAGTTCTTC.

The gene calls are TRBV5-6 and TRBJ1-5, with D possibly TRBD1 on 5 matching bases. This CDR3 is 16 amino acids long. Germline V gives CDR1 SGHDT, CDR2 YYEEEE. V lost 0 bases and J lost 1, with 11 bases in between. CDR3: CASSLVGQGSNQPQHF. CDR3 bases: TGTGCCAGCAGCTTGGTTGGGCAGGGAAGCAATCAGCCCCAGCATTTT.

V and J are TRBV6-5 and TRBJ2-3, with 8 bases lining up with TRBD2. CDR3 size: 14 residues. Germline CDR1 reads MNHEY; CDR2 reads SVGAGI. V trimming: 8 bases; J trimming: 2 bases; junction bases outside the gene matches: 6. CDR3 in amino acids: CASGTRTFTDTQYF. The CDR3 nucleotides read TGTGCCAGCGGGACTAGGACCTTCACAGATACGCAGTATTTT.

This chain links TRBV25-1 with TRBJ1-1; D unresolved. The length of the CDR3 is 13 residues. V lost 6 bases to trimming and J lost 1 base, with 9 bases between them. CDR1 MGHDK and CDR2 SYGVNS come from the germline V gene. This CDR3 is CASRRVGNTEAFF. The CDR3 DNA reads TGTGCCAGCAGGAGGGTGGGGAACACTGAAGCTTTCTTT.

This sequence joins TRBV5-8 and TRBJ2-2, with 14 bases matching TRBD2. The germline V gene has CDR1 SGHTS and CDR2 YDEGEE. The CDR3 spans 17 residues. The J segment lost 5 bases and the V segment lost 4 bases, leaving 7 bases of the junction unmatched. This CDR3 is CASSPTSGRVRTGELFF. CDR3 DNA sequence: TGTGCCAGCAGCCCGACTAGCGGGAGGGTTCGGACCGGGGAGCTGTTTTTT. Together with reference TRBV5-8 and TRBJ2-2, the CDR3 gives the full variable domain: EAGVTQSPTHLIKTRGQQATLRCSPISGHTSVYWYQQALGLGLQFLLWYDEGEERNRGNFPPRFSGRQFPNYSSELNVNALELEDSALYLCASSPTSGRVRTGELFFGEGSRLTVL.

The chain recombines TRBV11-2 with TRBJ2-4; 12 nucleotides match TRBD1. CDR1 and CDR2 from the germline V gene are SGHAT and FQNNGV. V lost 6 bases and J lost 8; bases outside the gene matches: 8. The CDR3 consists of 15 residues. The CDR3 is CASSSGTGGADIQYF. CDR3 DNA sequence: TGTGCCAGCAGTTCCGGGACAGGGGGCGCCGACATTCAGTACTTC.

This chain uses TRBV5-1 with TRBJ1-3; D call uncertain. The CDR3 consists of 14 residues. V was clipped by 0 bases and J by 4 bases, with 8 bases between them. Germline V gene sequence: CDR1 SGHRS, CDR2 YFSETQ. The CDR3 is CASSLEWRGNTIYF. In DNA, the CDR3 is TGCGCCAGCAGCTTGGAGTGGAGGGGAAACACCATATATTTT. Full variable domain (rest looked up from reference TRBV5-1 and TRBJ1-3): KAGVTQTPRYLIKTRGQQVTLSCSPISGHRSVSWYQQTPGQGLQFLFEYFSETQRNKGNFPGRFSGRQFSNSRSEMNVSTLELGDSALYLCASSLEWRGNTIYFGEGSWLTVV.

CDR3 DNA sequence: TGTGCCAGCAGCTTAGGCAGGACAGGGAACACTGAAGCTTTCTTT. Amino acid sequence: CASSLGRTGNTEAFF. This chain uses TRBV7-9 with TRBJ1-1, with 7 nucleotides matching TRBD1. V gave up 1 base and J gave up 1 base; unmatched junction bases: 3. From germline, CDR1 is SEHNR and CDR2 FQNEAQ (reference sequence). The CDR3 is 15 amino acids. Combining the CDR3 with reference TRBV7-9 and TRBJ1-1 gives the whole variable domain DTGVSQNPRHKITKRGQNVTFRCDPISEHNRLYWYRQTLGQGPEFLTYFQNEAQLEKSRLLSDRFSAERPKGSFSTLEIQRTEQGDSAMYLCASSLGRTGNTEAFFGQGTRLTVV.

The rearrangement links TRBV7-6 to TRBJ2-4; D ambiguous. There are 13 residues in the CDR3. CDR1 and CDR2 from the germline V gene are SGHVS and FNYEAQ. Trimming shortened V by 1 base and J by 5 bases, and 6 bases separated the two germline ends. CDR3 sequence reads: CASSLGTENIQYF. CDR3 DNA sequence: TGTGCCAGCAGCTTAGGCACGGAAAACATTCAGTACTTC.

The rearrangement joins TRBV15 to TRBJ2-7; 10 bases are a match to TRBD1. Germline V gives CDR1 LNHNV, CDR2 YYDKDF (reference sequence). The CDR3 totals 14 residues. J gave up 3 bases and V 4 bases, and 3 bases lay outside the gene matches. CDR3 sequence: CATSTGTGVYEQYF. CDR3 in DNA: TGTGCCACCAGCACTGGGACAGGGGTCTACGAGCAGTACTTC.

This chain connects TRBV27 to TRBJ1-1; 8 bases match TRBD1. The CDR3 contains 13 residues. With 8 bases clipped from V and 4 bases from J, the junction kept 6 bases outside the gene matches. The germline V gene encodes CDR1 MNHEY and CDR2 SMNVEV (reference sequence). The CDR3 is CASRTGTITEAFF. DNA of the CDR3: TGTGCCAGCCGGACAGGGACAATCACTGAAGCTTTCTTT.

V and J are TRBV2 and TRBJ1-6; a possible D gene is TRBD1 (5 bases). V lost 6 bases and J 0 bases, leaving 12 bases between the germline ends. Germline values: CDR1 SNHLY, CDR2 FYNNEI. The CDR3 runs to 16 residues. CDR3 coding DNA: TGTGCCAGCAGGGGGGGGGAAAGCTCCTATAATTCACCCCTCCACTTT. Protein: CASRGGESSYNSPLHF. Looking up the rest from reference TRBV2 and TRBJ1-6 gives the full variable domain: EPEVTQTPSHQVTQMGQEVILRCVPISNHLYFYWYRQILGQKVEFLVSFYNNEISEKSEIFDDQFSVERPDGSNFTLKIRSTKLEDSAMYFCASRGGESSYNSPLHFGNGTRLTVT.

The CDR3 DNA is TGCGCCAGCAGCCAAGATTACCGGGGTCAAGAGACCCAGTACTTC. Amino acids: CASSQDYRGQETQYF. The V call is TRBV4-3, the J call TRBJ2-5; TRBD2 is a possible D gene (5 bases). V lost 0 bases and J 2 bases, leaving 10 bases between the germline ends. The CDR3 consists of 15 residues. In germline, CDR1 is LGHNA, CDR2 YSLEER.

The chain combines TRBV19 with TRBJ2-5, with TRBD1 matching 11 bases. Germline V gives CDR1 LNHDA, CDR2 SQIVND (reference sequence). The CDR3 has 15 amino acids. V lost 5 bases to trimming and J lost 11 bases; unmatched junction nucleotides: 13. The CDR3 DNA reads as TGTGCCAGTAGTCCATGGACAGGGGGCGCGGGGGAGCAGTACTTC. It specifies CASSPWTGGAGEQYF.

This chain uses TRBV18 with TRBJ1-2, with D perhaps TRBD1 (5 bases). In germline, CDR1 is KGHSH, CDR2 LQKENI. The CDR3 consists of 14 residues. Trimming removed 8 bases at V and 4 bases at J, with 17 bases between. CDR3 nucleotide sequence: TGTGCCAGCCGCGACAGCGCTAACCCCTATGGCTACACCTTC. Amino acid sequence: CASRDSANPYGYTF.